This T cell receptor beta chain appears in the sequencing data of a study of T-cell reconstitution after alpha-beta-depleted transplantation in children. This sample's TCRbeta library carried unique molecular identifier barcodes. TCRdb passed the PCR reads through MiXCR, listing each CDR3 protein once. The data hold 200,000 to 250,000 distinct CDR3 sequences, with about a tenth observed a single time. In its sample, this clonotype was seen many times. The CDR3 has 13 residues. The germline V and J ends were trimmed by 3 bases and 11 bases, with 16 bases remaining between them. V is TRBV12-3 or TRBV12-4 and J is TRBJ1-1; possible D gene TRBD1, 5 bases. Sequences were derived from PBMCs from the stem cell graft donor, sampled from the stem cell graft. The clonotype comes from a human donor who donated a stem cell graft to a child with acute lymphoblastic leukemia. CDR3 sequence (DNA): TGTGCCAGCAGTTTGGGGACGGGTCGCCCGGCTTTCTTT. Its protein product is CASSLGTGRPAFF.